The source of this T cell receptor (beta chain) is a study of blood T cell repertoires in COVID-19. Germline V lookup: CDR1 MNHEY, CDR2 SVGAGI. This CDR3 has 15 amino acids. Germline trimming cut 7 bases from V and 7 bases from J; bases unmatched to any gene: 10. Authors' processing steps: Cell counts per sample came from amplifying reference gene primers. The table came from immunoSEQ multiplex PCR; TCRdb's copy has only in-frame clones and leaves some out. V, J and clone size reflect that table, while D and trimming were determined from the DNA. The table includes about 59,000 clones, 80% detected once.

The sequence was collected from a man aged 55 to 69 with acute or convalescent COVID-19. The sequencing sample was made of peripheral blood. This chain links TRBV6-5 with TRBJ2-5, with 12 bases identical to TRBD2. CDR3 coding DNA: TGTGCCAGCACGATGACTAGCGGGGGTCCGGGGACCCAGTACTTC. It encodes CASTMTSGGPGTQYF.